This T cell receptor beta chain is drawn from a study of T cell repertoires in cytomegalovirus infection. The V gene's germline CDR1 is MGHRA and CDR2 YSYEKL. Trimming cost V 3 bases and J 6 bases; bases outside gene matches: 10. This CDR3 contains 15 residues. TCRdb called the reads again in MiXCR, with one record for every CDR3 protein. This repertoire shows hundreds of thousands of distinct CDR3 sequences, about a third found once; its top ten account for around 13%. Material: PBMCs. The rearrangement uses TRBV4-1 and TRBJ2-7; TRBD2 matches 8 bases. The sequence was obtained from a human donor in good health (CMV status not recorded). Some clones in this sample may be carry-over from other donors' samples. The CDR3 protein is CASSHTGTRNGEQYF. The CDR3 nucleotides are TGCGCCAGCAGCCACACCGGGACTAGAAACGGCGAGCAGTACTTC.